The 28 T cell receptor beta chains below were found in one sample sequenced in a study of T cell repertoires in cytomegalovirus infection. One entry per CDR3 protein results from TCRdb running MiXCR on the reads. The table lists about 260,000 distinct CDR3 sequences, approximately 9% of them singletons, with approximately 16% in the top ten. The sequenced material came from PBMCs. These receptors all come from a human donor in good health (CMV status not recorded). Some clones in this sample may be carry-over from other donors' samples.

There are many counts of this clonotype. The chain is built from TRBV7-9 and TRBJ2-7; TRBD2 is a possible D gene (5 bases). Germline assignment: CDR1 SEHNR and CDR2 FQNEAQ (reference sequence). Trimming stripped 5 bases from V and 6 bases from J, with 17 bases between. The CDR3 has 14 amino acids. The CDR3 nucleotides read TGTGCCAGCAGCCCGTTGGGTCTAGCCGCCGAGCAGTACTTC. This translates into CASSPLGLAAEQYF.

This clonotype came up a few times. This chain connects TRBV6-6 to TRBJ2-2; 9 bases map to TRBD1. The germline V gene has CDR1 MNHNY and CDR2 SVGAGI (reference sequence). This CDR3 is built from 17 residues. With V trimmed by 0 bases and J by 2 bases, 4 bases remained unmatched. The DNA of the CDR3 is TGTGCCAGCAGTTACTCGTCGGGACAGGGAAACACCGGGGAGCTGTTTTTT. Translated: CASSYSSGQGNTGELFF.

The chain employs TRBV20-1 and TRBJ1-5; tentative D call: TRBD1 (5 bases). The CDR3 runs to 15 residues. Trimming pared 6 bases from V and 0 bases from J, leaving 15 bases between. Germline loops: CDR1 DFQATT, CDR2 SNEGSKA (reference sequence). CDR3 residues: CSALMDTASNQPQHF. CDR3 nucleotide sequence: TGCAGTGCCCTCATGGACACCGCTAGCAATCAGCCCCAGCATTTT.

Ten or more counts support this clonotype. V is TRBV7-2 and J is TRBJ2-7; D unclear. V was shortened by 7 bases and J by 7 bases, with 14 bases between the two germline ends. The germline V gene encodes CDR1 SGHTA and CDR2 FQGNSA. There are 12 residues in the CDR3. The DNA of the CDR3 is TGTGCCAGCACCCTACTACTTGGGGAGCAGTACTTC. Amino acids: CASTLLLGEQYF.

J is TRBJ1-5 and V is TRBV18, with D uncertain. The V end was cut by 3 bases, the J end by 5 bases, with 8 bases between. This CDR3 spans 13 amino acids. Germline V lookup: CDR1 KGHSH, CDR2 LQKENI. The CDR3 reads CASSPGSHQPQHF. CDR3 nucleotide sequence: TGTGCCAGCTCACCTGGGAGCCATCAGCCCCAGCATTTT.

This clonotype was found many times. V is TRBV6-2 or TRBV6-3 and J is TRBJ2-5; D unclear. The length of the CDR3 is 11 residues. The germline CDR1 and CDR2 sequences are MNHEY and SVGEGT. Trimming shortened V by 9 bases and J by 3 bases, and 8 bases separated the two germline ends. This chain's CDR3 is CASAREETQYF. Written as DNA, the CDR3 is TGTGCCAGTGCTCGGGAAGAGACCCAGTACTTC.

Notes on this clonotype: One base away lies a much larger clone, so this may be a sequencing read error. This chain's CDR3 is CVSSFDRAGVYEQYF. CDR3 DNA sequence: TGTGTCAGCAGCTTCGATCGGGCAGGTGTATACGAGCAGTACTTC. The V gene is TRBV7-2, the J gene TRBJ2-7; D unresolved. Germline lookup yields CDR1 SGHTA and CDR2 FQGNSA. The CDR3 sequence is 15 residues long.

V is TRBV6-1 and J is TRBJ1-4, with 7 bases fitting TRBD1. V dropped 6 bases and J dropped 11; count of bases not matched to a gene: 9. Per the germline V gene, CDR1 is MNHNS and CDR2 is SASEGT. The CDR3 is 13 amino acids. CDR3 in DNA: TGTGCCAGCAGCCCACAGACAGGGCCGAAACTGTTTTTT. Protein sequence: CASSPQTGPKLFF.

On this clonotype itself: A much larger clone is a single base away; this may be a read error. The genes are TRBV2 and TRBJ2-3; a possible D gene is TRBD2 (6 bases). V shed 10 bases and J shed 4 bases, with 15 bases lying between them. Germline lookup yields CDR1 SNHLY and CDR2 FYNNEI. This CDR3 spans 13 amino acids. CDR3 coding DNA: TGTGCCACCGTAGCGGCCGGCGCAGATACGCAGTATTTT. Residues: CATVAAGADTQYF. Full variable domain (missing parts from reference TRBV2 and TRBJ2-3): EPEVTQTPSHQVTQMGQEVILRCVPISNHLYFYWYRQILGQKVEFLVSFYNNEISEKSEIFDDQFSVERPDGSNFTLKIRSTKLEDSAMYFCATVAAGADTQYFGPGTRLTVL.

This clonotype was recorded at least ten times. The chain recombines TRBV7-6 with TRBJ2-5; 7 bases line up with TRBD1. Germline assignment: CDR1 SGHVS and CDR2 FNYEAQ. Germline trimming cut 3 bases from V and 3 bases from J; bases unmatched to any gene: 7. This CDR3 has 15 residues. The DNA for the CDR3 is TGTGCCAGCAGCTTGGGACAGATCGGCAAAGAGACCCAGTACTTC. Amino acid sequence: CASSLGQIGKETQYF. Drawing the rest from reference TRBV7-6 and TRBJ2-5, the complete variable domain is GAGVSQSPRYKVTKRGQDVALRCDPISGHVSLYWYRQALGQGPEFLTYFNYEAQQDKSGLPNDRFSAERPEGSISTLTIQRTEQRDSAMYRCASSLGQIGKETQYFGPGTRLLVL.

This clonotype was counted many times. The rearrangement joins TRBV7-2 to TRBJ2-1; the D is unclear. The CDR3 length is 15 residues. V was pared by 5 bases and J by 7 bases, with 18 bases between. Germline CDR1 and CDR2: SGHTA and FQGNSA. DNA for the CDR3: TGTGCCAGCAGCAAAGAGCTCTATACTTTGAATGAGCAGTTCTTC. Its protein product is CASSKELYTLNEQFF.

This clonotype has a count of ten or more. V and J are TRBV10-3 and TRBJ1-1; 9 nucleotides line up with TRBD1. Germline V lookup: CDR1 ENHRY, CDR2 SYGVKD. V shed 6 bases and J 10 bases; nucleotides not matched to a gene: 9. This CDR3 spans 13 amino acids. The CDR3 sequence: CAISETGGDGAFF. For the CDR3, the DNA is TGTGCCATCAGCGAAACAGGGGGCGACGGAGCTTTCTTT.

A few counts support this clonotype. This sequence joins TRBV4-3 and TRBJ2-3; D gene ambiguous. V gave up 3 bases and J gave up 0 bases, with 16 bases separating them. The germline gives CDR1 LGHNA, CDR2 YSLEER. The CDR3 sequence is 17 residues long. The chain's CDR3 is CASSQGGVVLSTDTQYF. The CDR3 DNA reads TGCGCCAGCAGCCAGGGCGGAGTGGTTCTTAGCACAGATACGCAGTATTTT.

The chain carries TRBV5-1 and TRBJ1-1; no clear D gene. The CDR3 sequence is 12 residues long. Germline V lookup: CDR1 SGHRS, CDR2 YFSETQ. Trimming cost V 4 bases and J 5 bases, with 9 bases left between them. In DNA form, the CDR3 reads TGCGCCAGCAGCGAAGTGGGGACTGAAGCTTTCTTT. Translated: CASSEVGTEAFF.

This clonotype occurred many times. The chain is built from TRBV7-8 and TRBJ2-1; D is perhaps TRBD2 (5 bases). V was shortened by 4 bases and J by 4 bases, with 14 bases between the two germline ends. The CDR3 has 15 amino acids. CDR1 is SGHVS and CDR2 is FQNEAQ in the germline V gene. The CDR3 sequence: CASSSTHTGYNEQFF. In DNA form, the CDR3 reads TGTGCCAGCAGCTCGACGCATACGGGGTACAATGAGCAGTTCTTC.

This clonotype was seen ten or more times. This CDR3 reads CASSILQGGETEAFF. The CDR3 DNA follows: TGTGCCAGCAGTATACTCCAAGGGGGGGAAACTGAAGCTTTCTTT. This sequence joins TRBV6-6 and TRBJ1-1, with D possibly TRBD1 on 6 matching bases. The V gene lost 5 bases and the J gene lost 5 bases, with 18 bases spanning the gap. The germline V gene encodes CDR1 MNHNY and CDR2 SVGAGI (reference sequence). The CDR3 spans 15 residues.

This clonotype was recorded many times. This sequence joins TRBV12-3 or TRBV12-4 and TRBJ1-2; TRBD1 agrees at 9 bases. Trimming took 4 bases from V and 7 from J; bases not matched to a gene: 4. The CDR3 length is 13 residues. Here the CDR3 reads CASSWTGARGYTF. In DNA form, the CDR3 reads TGTGCCAGCAGTTGGACAGGGGCGCGTGGCTACACCTTC.

This clonotype was detected a few times. The gene calls are TRBV7-8 and TRBJ1-1; D not certain. Trimming took off 3 bases at V and 6 bases at J, with 17 bases between the two ends. Per germline, CDR1 SGHVS and CDR2 FQNEAQ. This CDR3 has 15 residues. The CDR3 is CASSFGRVSSSEAFF. The CDR3 bases are TGTGCCAGCAGCTTCGGTAGAGTCAGCAGTTCTGAAGCTTTCTTT.

This clonotype has ten or more counts. CDR3: CASSNRKREKLFF. Here the CDR3 DNA reads TGTGCCAGCAGCAACCGGAAAAGGGAAAAACTGTTTTTT. The rearrangement uses TRBV7-2 and TRBJ1-4; D gene unclear. Germline values: CDR1 SGHTA, CDR2 FQGNSA. CDR3 size: 13 residues. Trimming shortened V by 5 bases and J by 8 bases, and 12 bases separated the two germline ends.

This clonotype has just a few counts. The chain combines TRBV20-1 with TRBJ2-3; 11 positions agree with TRBD2. Germline V lookup: CDR1 DFQATT, CDR2 SNEGSKA (reference sequence). The CDR3 length is 17 residues. Trimming cost V 1 base and J 0 bases; bases outside gene matches: 6. The CDR3 DNA follows: TGCAGTGCTAGAGGTTTAGGGACTAGCGGTAGCACAGATACGCAGTATTTT. Its protein is CSARGLGTSGSTDTQYF.

This clonotype came up many times. The rearrangement joins TRBV7-2 to TRBJ2-5; maybe TRBD2 (6 bases). The V gene lost 8 bases and the J gene lost 0 bases, with 22 bases spanning the gap. CDR1 and CDR2 from the germline V gene are SGHTA and FQGNSA. The CDR3 has 17 residues. The CDR3 is CASDAWGVERNQETQYF. The DNA of the CDR3 is TGTGCCAGCGATGCGTGGGGGGTCGAACGGAACCAAGAGACCCAGTACTTC.

This clonotype was seen repeatedly, ten times or more. The chain employs TRBV20-1 and TRBJ2-3; D gene unclear. The CDR3 covers 12 residues. Between the trimmed V and J ends, which lost 6 bases and 6 bases, there was a span of 13 bases. CDR1 DFQATT and CDR2 SNEGSKA come from the germline V gene (reference sequence). The CDR3 loop is CSAPKVGDTQYF. In DNA form, the CDR3 reads TGCAGTGCCCCAAAGGTCGGGGATACGCAGTATTTT.

V usage is TRBV18 and J usage is TRBJ1-6; no definite D call. The CDR3 is made up of 16 amino acids. Trimming stripped 3 bases from V and 0 bases from J, with 9 bases between. The germline V gene has CDR1 KGHSH and CDR2 LQKENI. CDR3 nucleotide sequence: TGTGCCAGCTCACCTCAGCCCAGCTCCTATAATTCACCCCTCCACTTT. This codes for CASSPQPSSYNSPLHF.

This clonotype was counted many times. The chain couples TRBV7-2 to TRBJ1-1; D is unresolved. The germline CDR1 and CDR2 sequences are SGHTA and FQGNSA. The V end lost 0 bases, the J end lost 7 bases, and 9 bases lay between the germline ends. This CDR3 has 13 residues. CDR3 protein: CASSLARRLEAFF. In nucleotides, the CDR3 is TGTGCCAGCAGCTTAGCGCGAAGGCTTGAAGCTTTCTTT.

There are many counts of this clonotype. The chain uses TRBV7-2 and TRBJ1-5; the match to TRBD1 covers 9 bases. The CDR3 consists of 18 residues. Trimming cost V 0 bases and J 2 bases; bases outside gene matches: 8. CDR1 SGHTA and CDR2 FQGNSA come from the germline V gene. The CDR3, as DNA: TGTGCCAGCAGCTTAGCGCCGTACAGGGGGCGCGGCAATCAGCCCCAGCATTTT. As protein: CASSLAPYRGRGNQPQHF.

Many counts were recorded for this clonotype. This chain joins TRBV24-1 and TRBJ2-1; weak D call: TRBD2 (6 bases). Germline V gene data show CDR1 as KGHDR and CDR2 as SFDVKD. The CDR3 sequence is 13 residues long. Between the trimmed V and J ends, which lost 2 bases and 7 bases, there was a span of 8 bases. The CDR3 DNA reads as TGTGCCACCAGTGATTCGGGACTGAATGAGCAGTTCTTC. Translated, it gives CATSDSGLNEQFF.

This clonotype was counted at least ten times. The chain has TRBV7-2 and TRBJ2-7; the match to TRBD2 covers 9 bases. The CDR3 length is 17 residues. Per the germline V gene, CDR1 is SGHTA and CDR2 is FQGNSA. Trimming removed 5 bases from V and 3 bases from J; junction bases left unmatched: 14. The CDR3 spells CASSLDLGLASYYEQYF. The CDR3 region has the DNA TGTGCCAGCAGCCTCGACTTAGGACTAGCGTCATACTACGAGCAGTACTTC.

The genes are TRBV20-1 and TRBJ2-5; D perhaps matches TRBD1 (6 bases). Per the germline V gene, CDR1 is DFQATT and CDR2 is SNEGSKA (reference sequence). Trimming removed 1 base from V and 3 bases from J, with 9 bases in between. This CDR3 comprises 13 residues. CDR3: CSARGDIEETQYF. CDR3 bases: TGCAGTGCTAGAGGGGACATAGAAGAGACCCAGTACTTC.